This T cell receptor (beta chain) was observed in a study of T cell changes during pregnancy in multiple sclerosis. Using immunoSEQ multiplex PCR, the repertoire was profiled, and TCRdb retains in-frame clones only, with some absent. The sample has about 76,000 clones; roughly 92% are singletons. This CDR3 comprises 16 residues. The V segment lost 5 bases and the J segment 1 base; nucleotides outside the gene matches: 9. CDR1 SEHNR and CDR2 FQNEAQ come from the germline V gene (reference sequence). The sequencing here drew on peripheral blood, taken in the first trimester of pregnancy. The chain couples TRBV7-9 to TRBJ2-5; TRBD2 aligns across 8 bases. The TCR originated in a female donor in good health, enrolled as a control in a pregnancy study. CDR3 sequence (DNA): TGTGCCAGCAGCCCCCGACTTAGCGGGGCCCAAGAGACCCAGTACTTC. It translates to CASSPRLSGAQETQYF.